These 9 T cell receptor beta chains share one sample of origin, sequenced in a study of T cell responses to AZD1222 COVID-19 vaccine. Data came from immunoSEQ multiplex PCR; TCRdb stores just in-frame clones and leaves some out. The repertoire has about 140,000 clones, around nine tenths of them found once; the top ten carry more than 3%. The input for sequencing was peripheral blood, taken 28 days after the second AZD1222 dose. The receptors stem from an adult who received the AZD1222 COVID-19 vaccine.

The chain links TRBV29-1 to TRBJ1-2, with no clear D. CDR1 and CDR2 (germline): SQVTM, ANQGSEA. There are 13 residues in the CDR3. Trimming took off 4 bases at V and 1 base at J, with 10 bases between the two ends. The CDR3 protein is CSVGESVNYGYTF. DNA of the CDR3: TGCAGCGTTGGGGAGTCGGTTAACTATGGCTACACCTTC. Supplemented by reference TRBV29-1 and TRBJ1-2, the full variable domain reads SAVISQKPSRDICQRGTSLTIQCQVDSQVTMMFWYRQQPGQSLTLIATANQGSEATYESGFVIDKFPISRPNLTFSTLTVSNMSPEDSSIYLCSVGESVNYGYTFGSGTRLTVV.

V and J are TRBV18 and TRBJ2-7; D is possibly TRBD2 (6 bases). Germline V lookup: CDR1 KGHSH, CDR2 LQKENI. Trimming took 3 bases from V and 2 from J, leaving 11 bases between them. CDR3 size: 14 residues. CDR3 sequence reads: CASSPPGETYEQYF. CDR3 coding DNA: TGTGCCAGCTCACCCCCGGGGGAGACCTACGAGCAGTACTTC.

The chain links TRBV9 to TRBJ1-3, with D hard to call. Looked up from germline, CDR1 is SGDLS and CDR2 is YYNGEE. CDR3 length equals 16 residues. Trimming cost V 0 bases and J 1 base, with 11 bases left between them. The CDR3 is CASSVAPSSSGNTIYF. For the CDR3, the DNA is TGTGCCAGCAGCGTAGCCCCTTCGTCTTCTGGAAACACCATATATTTT.

This chain's CDR3 is CASSQLAGGPTDTQYF. CDR3 DNA sequence: TGTGCCAGCAGCCAACTAGCGGGGGGACCCACAGATACGCAGTATTTT. V is TRBV3-1 (or the pseudogene TRBV3-2) and J is TRBJ2-3, with TRBD2 matching over 11 bases. V was clipped by 2 bases and J by 2 bases; unmatched bases: 3. CDR1 is LGHDT, CDR2 YNNKEL, per germline (reference sequence). The CDR3 length is 16 residues.

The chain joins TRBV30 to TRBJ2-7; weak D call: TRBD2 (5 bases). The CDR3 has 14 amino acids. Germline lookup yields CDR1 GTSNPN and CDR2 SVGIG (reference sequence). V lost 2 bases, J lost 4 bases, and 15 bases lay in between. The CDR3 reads CAWSLTTRRYEQYF. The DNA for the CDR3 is TGTGCCTGGAGTTTGACGACAAGGAGGTACGAGCAGTACTTC.

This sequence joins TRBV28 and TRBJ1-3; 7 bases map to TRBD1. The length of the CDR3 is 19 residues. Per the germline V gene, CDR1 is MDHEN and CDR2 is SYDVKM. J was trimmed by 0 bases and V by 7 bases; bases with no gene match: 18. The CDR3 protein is CASTDRALFKTSSGNTIYF. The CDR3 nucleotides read TGTGCCAGCACCGACAGGGCACTATTCAAAACGAGCTCTGGAAACACCATATATTTT.

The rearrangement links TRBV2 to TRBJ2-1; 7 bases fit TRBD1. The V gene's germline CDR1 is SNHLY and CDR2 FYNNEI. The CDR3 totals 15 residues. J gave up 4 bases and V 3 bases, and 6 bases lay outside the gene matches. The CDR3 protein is CASSEGQSRYNEQFF. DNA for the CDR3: TGTGCCAGCAGTGAGGGACAGAGTCGGTACAATGAGCAGTTCTTC.

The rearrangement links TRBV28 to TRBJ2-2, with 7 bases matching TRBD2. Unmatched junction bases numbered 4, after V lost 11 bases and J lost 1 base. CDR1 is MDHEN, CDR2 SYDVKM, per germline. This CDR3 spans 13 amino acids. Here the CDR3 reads CAVWGGNTGELFF. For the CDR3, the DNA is TGTGCCGTCTGGGGGGGGAACACCGGGGAGCTGTTTTTT.

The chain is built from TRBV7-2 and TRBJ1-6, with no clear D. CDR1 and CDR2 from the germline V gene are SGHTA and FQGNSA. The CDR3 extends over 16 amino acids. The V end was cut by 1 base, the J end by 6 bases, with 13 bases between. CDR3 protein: CASSLVLWYLNSPLHF. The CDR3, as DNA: TGTGCCAGCAGCTTAGTCCTGTGGTACCTTAATTCACCCCTCCACTTT.